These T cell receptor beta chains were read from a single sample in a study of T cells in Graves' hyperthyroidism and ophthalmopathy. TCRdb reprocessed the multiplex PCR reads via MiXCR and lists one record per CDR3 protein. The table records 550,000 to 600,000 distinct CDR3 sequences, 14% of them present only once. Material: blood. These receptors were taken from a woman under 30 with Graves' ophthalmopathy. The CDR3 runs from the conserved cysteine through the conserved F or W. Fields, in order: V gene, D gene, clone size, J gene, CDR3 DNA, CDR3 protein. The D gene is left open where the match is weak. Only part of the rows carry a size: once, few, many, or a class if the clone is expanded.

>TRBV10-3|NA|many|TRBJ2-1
TGTGCCATCAGTGAGCATCAGAACAATGAGCAGTTCTTC
CAISEHQNNEQFF
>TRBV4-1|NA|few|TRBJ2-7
TGCGCCAGCAGCCAAGTGAAGGGGACCTACTCCTACGAGCAGTACTTC
CASSQVKGTYSYEQYF
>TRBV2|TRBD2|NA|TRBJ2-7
TGTGCCACCAAGGGACTAGCGGGAGTACCCTACGAGCAGTACTTC
CATKGLAGVPYEQYF
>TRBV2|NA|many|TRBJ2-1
TGTGCCAGCAGGTTTAGCTTAAACAATGAGCAGTTCTTC
CASRFSLNNEQFF
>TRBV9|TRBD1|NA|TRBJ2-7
TGTGCCAGCAGTCCCGGACAGGGCCCCGAGCAGTACTTC
CASSPGQGPEQYF
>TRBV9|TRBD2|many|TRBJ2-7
TGTGCCAGCAGCGTGACCCCCCTAGCGGGAGGACCCTACGAGCAGTACTTC
CASSVTPLAGGPYEQYF
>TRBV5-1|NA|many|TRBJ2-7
TGCGTCAGCAGCTCTTCCCTTCCCGACGAGCAGTACTTC
CVSSSSLPDEQYF
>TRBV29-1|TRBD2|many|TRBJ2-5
TGCAGCGTTGTCCTAGCGGGCCACCAAGAGACCCAGTACTTC
CSVVLAGHQETQYF
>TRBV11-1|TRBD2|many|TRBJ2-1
TGTGCCAGCAGCTCCGGGACTAGCTCGGGGAATGAGCAGTTCTTC
CASSSGTSSGNEQFF
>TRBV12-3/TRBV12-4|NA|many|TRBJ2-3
TGTGCCAGCAGTTTCTGGCGCGACACAGATACGCAGTATTTT
CASSFWRDTDTQYF
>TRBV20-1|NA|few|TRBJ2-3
TGCAGTGCTAGATTTTGGCGGGACGCCCTCAATACGCAGTATTTT
CSARFWRDALNTQYF
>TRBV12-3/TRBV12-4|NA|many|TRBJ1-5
TGTGCCAGCAGTTTAGGGGGGGAATCAGCCCAGCATTTT
CASSLGGESAQHF
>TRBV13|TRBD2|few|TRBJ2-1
TGTGCCAGCACCGAACCGGGACTACCCCAGGATGAGCAGTTCTTC
CASTEPGLPQDEQFF
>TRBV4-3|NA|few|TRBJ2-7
TGCGCCAGCAGCCAAGACAGGCCCAGGGCCTACGAGCAGTACTTC
CASSQDRPRAYEQYF
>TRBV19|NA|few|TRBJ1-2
TGTGCCAGTAGTAGAAACTTTAACTATGGCTACACCTTC
CASSRNFNYGYTF
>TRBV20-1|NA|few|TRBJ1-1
TGCAGTGCTAATGATTACAGGGCCATGAACACTGAAGCTTTCTTT
CSANDYRAMNTEAFF
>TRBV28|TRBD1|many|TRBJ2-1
TGTGCCAGCAGTTTATTCGAACAGGGGGCAGGAGAGCAGTTCTTC
CASSLFEQGAGEQFF
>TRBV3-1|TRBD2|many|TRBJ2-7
TGTGCCAGCAGCCAAGACGGGGGGGGCGAGCAGTACTTC
CASSQDGGGEQYF
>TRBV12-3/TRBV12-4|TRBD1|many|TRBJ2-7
TGTGCCAGCAGCGACCCGGGACAGGGATCCTACGAGCAGTACTTC
CASSDPGQGSYEQYF
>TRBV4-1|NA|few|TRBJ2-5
TGCGCCAGCAGCCCGCGATACGGGACTGTACAAGAGACCCAGTACTTC
CASSPRYGTVQETQYF
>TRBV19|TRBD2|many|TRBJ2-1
TGTGCCAGTAGGAAGACTAGCGGGAGCATAAATGAGCAGTTCTTC
CASRKTSGSINEQFF
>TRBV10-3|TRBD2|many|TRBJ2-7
TGTGCCATCAGTGCACCTGGGAGGCGAACTAGCGGCGCCTACGAGCAGTACTTC
CAISAPGRRTSGAYEQYF
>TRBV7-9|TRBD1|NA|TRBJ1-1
TGTGCCAGCAGCGTAAGGGCGACAGGGGCCCGCGGCACTGAAGCTTTCTTT
CASSVRATGARGTEAFF
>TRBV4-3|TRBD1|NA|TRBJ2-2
TGCGCCAGCAGCCAAGATACACGGACAGGTGGGAACACCGGGGAGCTGTTTTTT
CASSQDTRTGGNTGELFF
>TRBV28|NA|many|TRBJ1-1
TGTGCCAGCAGTTTCACTCGGAGAGGGTCGAACACTGAAGCTTTCTTT
CASSFTRRGSNTEAFF
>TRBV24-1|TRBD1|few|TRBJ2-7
TGTGCCACCAGTGATCCGGGACAGGGGCGCTACGAGCAGTGCTTC
CATSDPGQGRYEQCF
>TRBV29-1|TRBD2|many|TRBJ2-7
TGCAGCGTTGGACTAGCGGGGATCTCCTCCTACGAGCAGTACTTC
CSVGLAGISSYEQYF
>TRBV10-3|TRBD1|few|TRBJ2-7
TGTGCCACTGCAGGGGGCGAGACCTACGAGCAGTACTTC
CATAGGETYEQYF
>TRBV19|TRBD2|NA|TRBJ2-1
TGTGCCAGTAGTATACAACTAGCGAGGAATGAGCAGTTCTTC
CASSIQLARNEQFF
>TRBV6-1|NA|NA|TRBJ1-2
TGTGCCAGCTACAGGGTGGGGTACTATGGCTACACCTTC
CASYRVGYYGYTF
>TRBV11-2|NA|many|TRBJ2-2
TGTGCCAGCAGCTCGGGGTTTGGGTGGACGAGCACCGGGGAGCTGTTTTTT
CASSSGFGWTSTGELFF
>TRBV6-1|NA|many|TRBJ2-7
TGTGCCAGCAGTGACCGGACCGGGTACGAGCAGTACTTC
CASSDRTGYEQYF
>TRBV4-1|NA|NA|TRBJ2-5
TGCGCCAGCAGCCACCGACAGGAACAAGAGACCCAGTACTTC
CASSHRQEQETQYF
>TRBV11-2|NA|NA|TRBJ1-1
TGTGCCAGCAGCCAAGTCCGGGGAAAATTATGGACTGAAGCTTTCTTT
CASSQVRGKLWTEAFF
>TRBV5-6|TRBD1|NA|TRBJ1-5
TGTGCCAGCAGTCGGGACAGCTGGGGCAGTCAGCCCCAGCATTTT
CASSRDSWGSQPQHF
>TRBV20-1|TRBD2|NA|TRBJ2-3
TGCAGTGCTAGAGAACCAAGACTAGCGGGAGGGCCTACAGATACGCAGTATTTT
CSAREPRLAGGPTDTQYF
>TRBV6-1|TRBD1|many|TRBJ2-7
TGTGCCAGCGTCAGGGGGAGAGGCTCCTACGAGCAGTACTTC
CASVRGRGSYEQYF
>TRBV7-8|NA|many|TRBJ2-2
TGTGCCAGCAGGCATACCCAGGGAACCGGGGAGCTGTTTTTT
CASRHTQGTGELFF
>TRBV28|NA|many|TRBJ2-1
TGTGCCAGCAGTTTATCGGGCGTGAGCTCCTACAATGAGCAGTTCTTC
CASSLSGVSSYNEQFF
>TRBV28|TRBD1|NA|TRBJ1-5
TGTGCCAGCATATGGCGGACAGGGGGCGACCAGCCCCAGCATTTT
CASIWRTGGDQPQHF
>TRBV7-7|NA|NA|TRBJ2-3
TGTGCTAGCAGTCTCTCTATGAGCAACCCCAGCACAGATACGCAGTATTTT
CASSLSMSNPSTDTQYF
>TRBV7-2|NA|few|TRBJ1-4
TGTGCCAGCAGCCCAGGGTTTGGTGAAAAACTGTTTTTT
CASSPGFGEKLFF
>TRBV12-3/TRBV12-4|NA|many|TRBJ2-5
TGTGCCAGCAGCGCATACAGCTCTTTCCTCCAAGAGACCCAGTACTTC
CASSAYSSFLQETQYF
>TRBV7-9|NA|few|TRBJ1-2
TGTGCCAGCAGCTTAGGTCAGAACCTATATGGCTACACCTTC
CASSLGQNLYGYTF
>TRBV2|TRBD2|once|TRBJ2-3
TGTGCCAGCAGTGAGGGGACTAGCGGGAGTGGTACGCAGTATTTT
CASSEGTSGSGTQYF
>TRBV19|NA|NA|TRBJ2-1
TGTGCCAGTAGTCCTAGCGAGAGCTCCTACACTGAGCAGTTCTTC
CASSPSESSYTEQFF
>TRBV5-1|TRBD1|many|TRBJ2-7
TGCGCCAGCAGCCCCGGACAGGTAATCTACGAGCAGTACTTC
CASSPGQVIYEQYF
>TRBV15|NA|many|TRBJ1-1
TGTGCCACCAGCAGAACAGCGAGGAACACTGAAGCTTTCTTT
CATSRTARNTEAFF
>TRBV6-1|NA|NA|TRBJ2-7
TGTGCCAGCAGTGTCGAAAATAGCTCCTACGAGCAGTACTTC
CASSVENSSYEQYF